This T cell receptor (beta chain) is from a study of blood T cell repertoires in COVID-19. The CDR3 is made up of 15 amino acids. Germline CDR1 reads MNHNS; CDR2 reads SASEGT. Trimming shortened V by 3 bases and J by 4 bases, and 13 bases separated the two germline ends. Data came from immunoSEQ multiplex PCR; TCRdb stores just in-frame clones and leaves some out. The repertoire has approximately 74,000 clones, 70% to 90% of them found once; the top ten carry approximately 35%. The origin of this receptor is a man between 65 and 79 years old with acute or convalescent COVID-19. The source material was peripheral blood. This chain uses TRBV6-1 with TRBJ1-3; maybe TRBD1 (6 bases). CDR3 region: CASSDQGRTGNTIYF. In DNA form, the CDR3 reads TGTGCCAGCAGTGACCAGGGGAGAACCGGAAACACCATATATTTT.